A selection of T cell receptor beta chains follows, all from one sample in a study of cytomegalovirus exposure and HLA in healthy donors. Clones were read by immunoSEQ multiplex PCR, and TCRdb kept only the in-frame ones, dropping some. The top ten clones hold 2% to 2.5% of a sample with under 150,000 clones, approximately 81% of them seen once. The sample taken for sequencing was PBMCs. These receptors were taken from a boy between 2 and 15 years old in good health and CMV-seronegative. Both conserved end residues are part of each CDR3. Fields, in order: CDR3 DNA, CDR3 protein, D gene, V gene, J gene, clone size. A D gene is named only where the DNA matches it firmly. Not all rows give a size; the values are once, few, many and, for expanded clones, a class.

TGTGCCAGCAGTTCATTAGCGGGCCCTGAAGGGAATGAGCAGTTCTTC	CASSSLAGPEGNEQFF	TRBD2	TRBV6-5	TRBJ2-1	-
TGTGCCAGCAGCTTTTATCTACAGGGGTCACTGTCTAGCTATGGCTACACCTTC	CASSFYLQGSLSSYGYTF	TRBD1	TRBV5-6	TRBJ1-2	-
TGTGCCAGTAGAGTGACAGAGAACTATGGCTACACCTTC	CASRVTENYGYTF	-	TRBV19	TRBJ1-2	-
TGTGCCAGCAGCTTAGCGCGGGTCAACTGGAACACCATATATTTT	CASSLARVNWNTIYF	-	TRBV7-8	TRBJ1-3	few
TGCGCCAGCGCCGACAGGGCCCAAGAGACCCAGTACTTC	CASADRAQETQYF	TRBD1	TRBV5-1	TRBJ2-5	-
TGCGCCAGCAGCACACAGGGTGGACCTTCCTACGAGCAGTACTTC	CASSTQGGPSYEQYF	-	TRBV5-1	TRBJ2-7	-
TGTGCCAGCAGTTTATGGGGGGCCACTGAAGCTTTCTTT	CASSLWGATEAFF	-	TRBV28	TRBJ1-1	-
TGTGCCAGCAGTGCCCTGTCGCGAGGGGAGCTGTTTTTT	CASSALSRGELFF	-	TRBV6-4	TRBJ2-2	-
TGTGCCAGCAGCGTAGGCGTCCGCTCCTACGAGCAGTACTTC	CASSVGVRSYEQYF	-	TRBV9	TRBJ2-7	-
TGTGCCAGCAGTCTCCCCCGCAGGGTAGCCTACGAGCAGTACTTC	CASSLPRRVAYEQYF	-	TRBV28	TRBJ2-7	-
TGCAGCGTAACCGGGACAGGGCGGCGGGAGACCCAGTACTTC	CSVTGTGRRETQYF	TRBD1	TRBV29-1	TRBJ2-5	-
TGTGCCATCAATGATAGGAGGGGGCCAGAGGGCACTGAAGCTTTCTTT	CAINDRRGPEGTEAFF	TRBD1	TRBV10-3	TRBJ1-1	-
TGTGCCAGCATCGAGGGGGATCTATCCACTGAAGCTTTCTTT	CASIEGDLSTEAFF	-	TRBV5-5	TRBJ1-1	few
TGTGCCAGCAGTTTTTCCGCTCGGGGGCAGTTCTTC	CASSFSARGQFF	-	TRBV27	TRBJ2-1	-
TGTGCCAGCTCACTCCTAGACAGCCCCTATAATTCACCCCTCCACTTT	CASSLLDSPYNSPLHF	-	TRBV18	TRBJ1-6	-
TGCGCCAGCAGCCGAGGATTAAGCGGGACAGGGACGAATGAGCAGTTCTTC	CASSRGLSGTGTNEQFF	TRBD1	TRBV4-3	TRBJ2-1	-
TGCGCCAGCAGCCAAGCCGGGACTAGCGGGAGCACAGATACGCAGTATTTT	CASSQAGTSGSTDTQYF	TRBD2	TRBV4-3	TRBJ2-3	-
TGTTCCAGCAGCCCGGAGGGGGCCGGGACTGCAAACTACGAGCAGTACTTC	CSSSPEGAGTANYEQYF	-	TRBV7-9	TRBJ2-7	-
TGTGCCAGCAGTTTACGAGCGGGAGGGCCGGTTGGGACCCAGTACTTC	CASSLRAGGPVGTQYF	TRBD2	TRBV28	TRBJ2-5	-
TGTGCCAGCGGCCCGGGATACAATCAGCCCCAGCATTTT	CASGPGYNQPQHF	-	TRBV19	TRBJ1-5	-
TGTGCCAGCAGTGTAGCGGGGGGTGAGCAGTTCTTC	CASSVAGGEQFF	TRBD2	TRBV25-1	TRBJ2-1	-
TGTGCCAGCAGCTACGGGACAGGGGTCCCGATGGAAGCTTTCTTT	CASSYGTGVPMEAFF	TRBD1	TRBV5-6	TRBJ1-1	few
TGCGCCAGCAGTGACAACGTGGAGCAGTACTTC	CASSDNVEQYF	-	TRBV10-1	TRBJ2-5	-
TGTGCCAGCAGCCCTTTAGCGGGGGGCACAGATACGCAGTATTTT	CASSPLAGGTDTQYF	TRBD2	TRBV7-3	TRBJ2-3	-
TGTGCCAGCAGCTTAATCGGCGGGAGAGGATACGAGCAGTACTTC	CASSLIGGRGYEQYF	TRBD2	TRBV7-8	TRBJ2-7	-
TGTGCCAGCAGCTTCTCTCCAGGTGGAGAGACCCAGTACTTC	CASSFSPGGETQYF	-	TRBV7-7	TRBJ2-5	-
TGTGCCAGTAGTACCCTACTACCCACCGGGGAGCTGTTTTTT	CASSTLLPTGELFF	-	TRBV19	TRBJ2-2	few
TGTGCCAGCGGGGTGGAACAGGGGAGATATACGCAGTATTTT	CASGVEQGRYTQYF	TRBD1	TRBV28	TRBJ2-3	-